The 23 T cell receptor beta chains below all came from one sample that was sequenced in a study of T cell changes during pregnancy in multiple sclerosis. Repertoires were generated with immunoSEQ multiplex PCR, while TCRdb's copy carries only in-frame clones and drops some. The table records approximately 20,000 clones, more than 85% of them present only once. The material was CD8+ T cells from peripheral blood mononuclear cells, obtained after pregnancy. Every receptor here comes from a female donor with multiple sclerosis, enrolled in a pregnancy study.

The V gene is TRBV28, the J gene TRBJ1-5; D possibly corresponds to TRBD1 (6 bases). The CDR3 is made up of 14 amino acids. Germline assignment: CDR1 MDHEN and CDR2 SYDVKM. Trimming cost V 4 bases and J 3 bases, with 10 bases left between them. CDR3 sequence: CASSWTDFNQPQHF. The DNA for the CDR3 is TGTGCCAGCAGTTGGACAGACTTCAATCAGCCCCAGCATTTT.

In this sample, this clone is medium-sized. This chain links TRBV6-4 with TRBJ2-1, with TRBD2 matching over 11 bases. Germline CDR1 and CDR2: MRHNA and SNTAGT. There are 15 residues in the CDR3. The J segment lost 5 bases and the V segment lost 4 bases, leaving 4 bases of the junction unmatched. The CDR3 DNA reads as TGTGCCAGCAGTGTGGGACTAGCGGAAAACAATGAGCAGTTCTTC. Protein product: CASSVGLAENNEQFF.

The chain joins TRBV7-9 to TRBJ1-2, with TRBD1 identical over 7 bases. This CDR3 has 14 residues. The junction had 8 bases not matched to a gene; V was cut back by 6 bases and J by 4 bases. Per germline, CDR1 SEHNR and CDR2 FQNEAQ (reference sequence). This chain's CDR3 is CASRSGTVTYGYTF. The CDR3 DNA follows: TGTGCCAGCAGATCTGGGACAGTAACCTATGGCTACACCTTC.

The chain combines TRBV4-3 with TRBJ2-6; D is unresolved. The germline V and J ends were trimmed by 0 bases and 1 base, with 7 bases remaining between them. The germline V gene encodes CDR1 LGHNA and CDR2 YSLEER. The CDR3 sequence is 16 residues long. The CDR3 DNA follows: TGCGCCAGCAGCCAAGATGCGTCATCTGGGGCCAACGTCCTGACTTTC. It translates to CASSQDASSGANVLTF.

The V call is TRBV27, the J call TRBJ2-7, with TRBD1 matching 7 bases. CDR1 is MNHEY and CDR2 is SMNVEV in the germline V gene (reference sequence). The CDR3 sequence is 15 residues long. Trimming took 6 bases from V and 3 from J; bases not matched to a gene: 11. The CDR3 DNA sequence: TGTGCCAGCAGCCCAAACGGGGACAGCAACTACGAGCAGTACTTC. It translates to CASSPNGDSNYEQYF.

V usage is TRBV27 and J usage is TRBJ1-1; unclear D gene. The CDR3 totals 14 residues. Deletions cut 0 bases from V and 1 base from J, with 6 bases between. Germline V lookup: CDR1 MNHEY, CDR2 SMNVEV (reference sequence). CDR3 in DNA: TGTGCCAGCAGTTTATCGGCAGGGAACACTGAAGCTTTCTTT. This translates into CASSLSAGNTEAFF.

The CDR3 nucleotides read TGTGCCAGTAGTTCCGGGACTCTCCTCTTCGAGCAGTTCTTC. Encoded protein: CASSSGTLLFEQFF. The chain has TRBV19 and TRBJ2-1, with D possibly being TRBD2 (6 bases). V lost 5 bases, J lost 10 bases, and 18 bases lay in between. The CDR3 totals 14 residues. From germline, CDR1 is LNHDA and CDR2 SQIVND (reference sequence).

This sequence joins TRBV4-1 and TRBJ1-5; unclear D gene. Germline CDR1 MGHRA, CDR2 YSYEKL. The CDR3 consists of 13 residues. V shed 3 bases and J shed 7 bases, with 10 bases lying between them. DNA of the CDR3: TGCGCCAGCAGCCACCGGGGTAACCAGCCCCAGCATTTT. Its protein product is CASSHRGNQPQHF.

This chain links TRBV5-4 with TRBJ1-1; 9 bases are shared with TRBD1. Germline V lookup: CDR1 SGHNT, CDR2 YYREEE (reference sequence). J lost 6 bases, V lost 4 bases, and 4 bases had no gene match. The CDR3 extends over 13 amino acids. CDR3 amino acids: CASSLRTGAEAFF. For the CDR3, the DNA is TGTGCCAGCAGCCTCCGGACAGGGGCTGAAGCTTTCTTT.

DNA for the CDR3: TGTGCCAGCAGCTTGGAAGCGGGGGTCTACAATGAGCAGTTCTTC. Residues: CASSLEAGVYNEQFF. V and J are TRBV7-8 and TRBJ2-1; 8 bases align to TRBD2. The length of the CDR3 is 15 residues. Per the germline V gene, CDR1 is SGHVS and CDR2 is FQNEAQ. Germline trimming cut 3 bases from V and 3 bases from J; bases unmatched to any gene: 4.

The gene calls are TRBV30 and TRBJ2-7, with TRBD1 identical over 7 bases. Trimming cost V 3 bases and J 1 base; bases outside gene matches: 3. CDR1 and CDR2 (germline): GTSNPN, SVGIG (reference sequence). This CDR3 comprises 13 residues. For the CDR3, the DNA is TGTGCCTGGAGCTTGACAGGGTCCTACGAGCAGTACTTC. Protein sequence: CAWSLTGSYEQYF.

The chain is built from TRBV2 and TRBJ1-1; D is uncertain. Germline V lookup: CDR1 SNHLY, CDR2 FYNNEI. The CDR3 length is 15 residues. Trimming shortened V by 2 bases and J by 1 base, and 11 bases separated the two germline ends. The CDR3 bases are TGTGCCAGCAGTGAAATGGCGGGATGGAACACTGAAGCTTTCTTT. Protein sequence: CASSEMAGWNTEAFF.

This clone was picked up a small number of times. The V call is TRBV9, the J call TRBJ2-5; D is unresolved. This CDR3 spans 14 amino acids. CDR1 and CDR2 from the germline V gene are SGDLS and YYNGEE. V dropped 0 bases and J dropped 2 bases, with 8 bases sitting between them. In nucleotides, the CDR3 is TGTGCCAGCAGCGTAGAGGCCGGGCAAGAGACCCAGTACTTC. Translation gives CASSVEAGQETQYF.

The rearrangement links TRBV4-1 to TRBJ2-7, with TRBD2 as a possible D gene (6 bases). The V end was cut by 3 bases, the J end by 7 bases, with 16 bases between. The germline gives CDR1 MGHRA, CDR2 YSYEKL. The CDR3 runs to 14 residues. CDR3 sequence: CASSQVWGDREQYF. In DNA form, the CDR3 reads TGCGCCAGCAGCCAGGTATGGGGGGACCGGGAGCAGTACTTC.

This chain uses TRBV6-1 with TRBJ2-1; 7 positions match TRBD1. With 7 bases clipped from V and 9 bases from J, the junction kept 15 bases outside the gene matches. The CDR3 is 15 residues long. Germline loops: CDR1 MNHNS, CDR2 SASEGT. As DNA, the CDR3 is TGTGCCAGCACCCTCGGACAGGAGTGGTTTCCTGAGCAGTTCTTC. Translation gives CASTLGQEWFPEQFF.

CDR3 sequence (DNA): TGTGCCAGCAGTTACTCTGAGGGAGTAGAGGGCTACACCTTC. It specifies CASSYSEGVEGYTF. The chain combines TRBV6-5 with TRBJ1-2; D unresolved. This CDR3 spans 14 amino acids. V was cut by 0 bases and J by 8 bases, with 13 bases left in between. Germline CDR1 and CDR2: MNHEY and SVGAGI.

This chain links TRBV28 with TRBJ1-1; the match to TRBD1 covers 7 bases. V lost 6 bases and J lost 4; bases outside the gene matches: 5. Germline V CDR1 and CDR2: MDHEN, SYDVKM. This CDR3 contains 13 residues. The chain's CDR3 is CASSPGQITEAFF. The CDR3 DNA sequence: TGTGCCAGCAGCCCGGGACAGATCACTGAAGCTTTCTTT. Full variable domain (remainder filled in from reference TRBV28 and TRBJ1-1): DVKVTQSSRYLVKRTGEKVFLECVQDMDHENMFWYRQDPGLGLRLIYFSYDVKMKEKGDIPEGYSVSREKKERFSLILESASTNQTSMYLCASSPGQITEAFFGQGTRLTVV.

CDR3 protein: CASSISLRTEFPYEQYF. In nucleotides, the CDR3 is TGTGCCAGTAGTATCTCCCTGAGGACAGAGTTCCCCTACGAGCAGTACTTC. The rearrangement links TRBV19 to TRBJ2-7, with D tentatively TRBD1 (6 bases). The V and J ends lost 3 bases and 2 bases respectively, with 20 bases between them. The CDR3 covers 17 residues. The germline V gene has CDR1 LNHDA and CDR2 SQIVND (reference sequence).

The chain uses TRBV28 and TRBJ1-4, with TRBD1 matching over 10 bases. V was pared by 5 bases and J by 7 bases, with 4 bases of the junction left unmatched. CDR1 MDHEN and CDR2 SYDVKM come from the germline V gene. The CDR3 covers 14 residues. CDR3 DNA: TGTGCCAGCAGTATAGGGACAGGGGTTGAAAAACTGTTTTTT. Translated: CASSIGTGVEKLFF.

The V and J genes are TRBV12-5 and TRBJ2-1, with D perhaps matching TRBD2 (6 bases). V was shortened by 4 bases and J by 6 bases, with 7 bases between the two germline ends. Germline assignment: CDR1 LGHNT and CDR2 FRNRAP. CDR3 length: 12 residues. CDR3 sequence: CASGYSGNEQFF. The DNA for the CDR3 is TGTGCTAGTGGTTATAGCGGCAATGAGCAGTTCTTC. Drawing the rest from reference TRBV12-5 and TRBJ2-1, the complete variable domain is DARVTQTPRHKVTEMGQEVTMRCQPILGHNTVFWYRQTMMQGLELLAYFRNRAPLDDSGMPKDRFSAEMPDATLATLKIQPSEPRDSAVYFCASGYSGNEQFFGPGTRLTVL.

The rearrangement uses TRBV10-3 and TRBJ1-2; perhaps TRBD1 as D (6 bases). The germline CDR1 and CDR2 sequences are ENHRY and SYGVKD. The CDR3 is 12 residues long. Trimming stripped 4 bases from V and 9 bases from J, with 12 bases between. CDR3 DNA: TGTGCCATCAGTGCAGGGACATTCCGCTACACCTTC. Its translation: CAISAGTFRYTF.

The rearrangement uses TRBV6-1 and TRBJ1-3, with 8 positions matching TRBD1. The CDR3 consists of 15 residues. Germline loops: CDR1 MNHNS, CDR2 SASEGT. Trimming took 2 bases from V and 6 from J; bases not matched to a gene: 6. In DNA, the CDR3 is TGTGCCAGCAGTGAAACAGGGGGACGGGCAAACACCATATATTTT. It is translated as CASSETGGRANTIYF.

The CDR3 DNA sequence: TGCGCCAGCAGCCCTCGTAGGCAAAGCGGGAGGCCCACACCTAGCACAGATACGCAGTATTTT. This gives the protein CASSPRRQSGRPTPSTDTQYF. The rearrangement uses TRBV5-1 and TRBJ2-3; 9 bases map to TRBD2. The length of the CDR3 is 21 residues. V was pared by 4 bases and J by 0 bases, with 21 bases of the junction left unmatched. CDR1 is SGHRS, CDR2 YFSETQ, per germline.